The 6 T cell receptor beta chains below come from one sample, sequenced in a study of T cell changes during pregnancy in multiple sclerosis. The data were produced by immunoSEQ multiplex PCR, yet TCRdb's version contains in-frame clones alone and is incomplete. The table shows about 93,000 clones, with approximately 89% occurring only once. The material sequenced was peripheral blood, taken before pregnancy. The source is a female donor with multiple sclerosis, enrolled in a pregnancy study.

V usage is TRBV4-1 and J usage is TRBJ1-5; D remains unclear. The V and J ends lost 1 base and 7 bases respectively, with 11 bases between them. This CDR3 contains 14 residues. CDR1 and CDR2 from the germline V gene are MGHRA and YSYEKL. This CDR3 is CASSQVRGSQPQHF. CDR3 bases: TGCGCCAGCAGCCAAGTCCGGGGAAGCCAGCCCCAGCATTTT.

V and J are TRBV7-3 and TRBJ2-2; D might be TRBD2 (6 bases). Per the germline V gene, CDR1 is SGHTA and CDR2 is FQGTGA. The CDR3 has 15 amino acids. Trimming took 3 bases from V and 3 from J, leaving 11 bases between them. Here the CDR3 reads CASSLTRADTGELFF. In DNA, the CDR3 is TGTGCCAGCAGCTTGACTAGGGCCGACACCGGGGAGCTGTTTTTT.

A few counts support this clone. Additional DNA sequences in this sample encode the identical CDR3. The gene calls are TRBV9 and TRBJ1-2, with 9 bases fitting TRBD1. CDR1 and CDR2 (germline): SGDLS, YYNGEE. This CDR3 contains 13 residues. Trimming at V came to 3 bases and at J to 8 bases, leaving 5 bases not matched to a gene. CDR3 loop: CASSAGTGNGYTF. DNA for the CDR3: TGTGCCAGCAGCGCCGGGACAGGGAACGGCTACACCTTC. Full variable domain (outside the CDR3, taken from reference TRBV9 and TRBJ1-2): DSGVTQTPKHLITATGQRVTLRCSPRSGDLSVYWYQQSLDQGLQFLIQYYNGEERAKGNILERFSAQQFPDLHSELNLSSLELGDSALYFCASSAGTGNGYTFGSGTRLTVV.

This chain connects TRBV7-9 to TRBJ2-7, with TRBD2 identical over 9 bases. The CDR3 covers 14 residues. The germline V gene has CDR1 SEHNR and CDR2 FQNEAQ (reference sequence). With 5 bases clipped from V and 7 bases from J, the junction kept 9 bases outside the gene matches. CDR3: CASSRSGSRGEQYF. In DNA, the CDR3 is TGTGCCAGCAGCCGTAGCGGGAGTAGAGGGGAGCAGTACTTC.

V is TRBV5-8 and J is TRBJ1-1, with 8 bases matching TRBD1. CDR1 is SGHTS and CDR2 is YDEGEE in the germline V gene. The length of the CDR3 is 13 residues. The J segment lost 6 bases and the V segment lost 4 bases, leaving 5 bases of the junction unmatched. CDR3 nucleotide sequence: TGTGCCAGCAGCACTACAGGGGGAGCTGAAGCTTTCTTT. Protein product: CASSTTGGAEAFF.

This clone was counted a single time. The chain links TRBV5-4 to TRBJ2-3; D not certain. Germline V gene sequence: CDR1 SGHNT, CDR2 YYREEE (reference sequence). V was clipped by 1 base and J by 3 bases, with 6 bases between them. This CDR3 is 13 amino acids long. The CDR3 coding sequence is TGTGCCAGCAGCTTGTTTGCGACAGATACGCAGTATTTT. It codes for CASSLFATDTQYF.